This TCR beta chain appears in the sequencing data of a study of blood T cell repertoires in COVID-19. Study context: The United States, Italy and Spain supplied acute and convalescent COVID-19 samples. The analysed material was cDNA or gDNA that came from T cells, B-cell-depleted T cells, or PBMCs.

V lost 2 bases to trimming and J lost 2 bases, with 11 bases between them. Germline values: CDR1 LGHNA, CDR2 YSLEER. The CDR3 runs 15 residues. The repertoire was sequenced with immunoSEQ multiplex PCR; TCRdb's copy has only in-frame clones and lacks some. The data show under 150,000 clones, roughly 84% seen once. The receptor's source is a man aged 40-50 years with acute COVID-19. The gene calls are TRBV4-3 and TRBJ2-3; D perhaps matches TRBD2 (5 bases). The sequencing sample was made of PBMCs or T cells enriched from blood (not recorded which). In nucleotides, the CDR3 is TGCGCCAGCAGCCAAAGACGGGGATACACAGATACGCAGTATTTT. It yields the protein CASSQRRGYTDTQYF.